This T cell receptor (beta chain) was obtained from a study of blood T cell repertoires in COVID-19 (dated by TCRdb to about 2020). At the level of the whole study: Samples from collaborators originated in the United States, Italy and Spain and spanned both the acute and convalescent phases of COVID-19. The prospective study material was composed of cDNA or gDNA derived from T cells, B-cell-depleted T cells, or PBMCs. The dataset comprised deeply sampled blood TCRbeta repertoires from subjects exposed to, actively infected with, or recovered from COVID-19. The repertoires were made available in a free public database intended to serve as a resource for research on the immune response to SARS-CoV-2. Samples came from the ongoing ImmuneRACE study (first 160 participants) plus 1,254 subjects from 6 global collaborators. A de-identified subject ID, COVID-19 status, age in years and sex were almost always included in the sample metadata. Where available, HLA class I and class II types were taken from metadata supplied by the sample provider and were not determined by assay-based typing.

TCRbeta CDR3 regions were amplified from genomic DNA by means of the immunoSEQ Assay, a bias-controlled multiplex PCR. As for how the authors treated the data: Nucleated cell counts per sample were estimated from amplification of reference gene primers within the assay. To quantify the absolute abundance of each unique TCRbeta CDR3 rearrangement, sequence reads were collapsed and filtered. For each sample, productive Simpson clonality was calculated as the square root of Simpson's diversity index across productive rearrangements. The immuneACCESS repertoire file appears here via TCRdb, limited to in-frame rearrangements. These files lack a portion of the clones; in checked studies, under half of the deficit traces to unresolved V genes, and the cause of the others is not known. V and J calls plus clone size are reproduced from that table; the DNA served to infer D and trimming. The sample contains 120,000 or so clones, nearly 90% of them found a single time. The ten largest make up roughly 4% of the sample.

The investigation overall reported the following: How much clinical and demographic metadata was included differed by source and by participant, and the metadata was provided uncurated.

In Seattle, one collaborating source enrolled patients while the infection was active and tracked those patients longitudinally over the course of disease. Whole blood was collected in K2EDTA tubes by collaborating institutions according to the institutions' own protocols. Collaborator samples were shipped for TCRbeta analysis as frozen whole blood, isolated PBMCs, or DNA extracted from either sample type. CDR1 and CDR2 were assigned from the germline V gene as MNHEY and SVGAGI. Counted from cysteine to phenylalanine, this CDR3 has 15 amino acids. Only the CDR3 region is kept as DNA, spanning 45 bases read in frame from base 1. V and J lose 6 bases and 1 base, and a span of 15 bases separates them. Points on this clone: The antigen this receptor binds is unknown. Base qualities are not at hand, and no much larger clone is one base apart.

The material sequenced was peripheral blood. The chain is assembled from TRBV6-5 and TRBJ1-1, with a weak D call of TRBD1 (6 bases match). This receptor was identified in an older woman with COVID-19, enrolled during active disease. The bases read TGTGCCAGCAGAAAGGGGGAGGGGAAGAACACTGAAGCTTTCTTT. This sequence encodes CASRKGEGKNTEAFF.